These T cell receptor beta chains were read from a single sample in a study of blood T cell repertoires in COVID-19. Method: immunoSEQ multiplex PCR; TCRdb's copy keeps in-frame clones and lacks some. The table shows about 280,000 clones, with roughly nine tenths occurring only once. The sample taken for sequencing was peripheral blood. The receptors shown here come from a man aged 40-49 years with active or convalescent COVID-19. The CDR3 runs from the conserved cysteine through the conserved F or W. D genes are given only for firm matches. Clone size appears in some rows only: once, few, many, or a class for an expanded clone.

j_call clone_size cdr3_length d_call v_call cdr3_aa cdr3_nt
TRBJ1-1 . 13 . TRBV27 CASSSTGNTEAFF TGTGCCAGCAGTTCGACAGGAAACACTGAAGCTTTCTTT
TRBJ1-4 . 16 TRBD1 TRBV5-1 CASSLPTGATNEKLFF TGCGCCAGCAGCTTACCAACAGGGGCAACTAATGAAAAACTGTTTTTT
TRBJ1-5 . 17 TRBD1 TRBV15 CATSSRQGARLGQPQHF TGTGCCACCAGCTCCCGACAGGGAGCGCGCTTAGGACAGCCCCAGCATTTT
TRBJ1-5 few 14 . TRBV5-1 CASSLAAGGQPQHF TGCGCCAGCAGCTTGGCCGCGGGGGGTCAGCCCCAGCATTTT
TRBJ2-7 . 15 TRBD2 TRBV3-1/TRBV3-2 CASSQDTSGIYEQYF TGTGCCAGCAGCCAAGATACAAGCGGGATTTACGAGCAGTACTTC
TRBJ1-5 . 13 . TRBV9 CASSAEGVRPQHF TGTGCCAGCAGCGCCGAAGGGGTTCGGCCCCAGCATTTT
TRBJ1-1 . 13 . TRBV6-4 CASSSTGNTEAFF TGTGCCAGCAGTTCAACAGGTAACACTGAAGCTTTCTTT
TRBJ2-3 . 14 TRBD2 TRBV10-1 CASSLAGDVDTQYF TGCGCCAGCAGTCTTGCGGGAGACGTAGATACGCAGTATTTT
TRBJ2-1 . 16 . TRBV19 CASTQQYRSSYNEQFF TGTGCCAGTACCCAACAGTACCGTAGCTCCTACAATGAGCAGTTCTTC
TRBJ2-5 . 15 . TRBV9 CASSYSVGGKETQYF TGTGCCAGCAGCTATTCTGTAGGGGGAAAAGAGACCCAGTACTTC
TRBJ2-1 . 15 TRBD2 TRBV7-9 CASSSGLASDNEQFF TGTGCCAGCAGCTCCGGACTAGCCTCCGACAATGAGCAGTTCTTC
TRBJ2-3 . 19 . TRBV1 CTSSLGFFGTSGSTDTQYF TGCACCAGCAGCTTAGGCTTCTTCGGGACTAGCGGTAGCACAGATACGCAGTATTTT
TRBJ2-3 . 15 TRBD1 TRBV6-5 CASSLGQGSPDTQYF TGTGCCAGCAGCCTCGGACAGGGTAGTCCAGATACGCAGTATTTT
TRBJ2-3 . 15 TRBD2 TRBV14 CASSQPGLGTDTQYF TGTGCCAGCAGCCAACCGGGACTAGGCACAGATACGCAGTATTTT
TRBJ2-1 . 11 . TRBV28 CASNSYNEQFF TGTGCCAGCAATTCATACAATGAGCAGTTCTTC
TRBJ2-6 few 15 TRBD1 TRBV5-5 CASSLGQSGANVLTF TGTGCCAGCAGCCTGGGACAGTCTGGGGCCAACGTCCTGACTTTC
TRBJ2-7 . 15 . TRBV5-1 CASSRPGQKSYEQYF TGCGCCAGCAGCCGTCCGGGACAAAAATCCTACGAGCAGTACTTC
TRBJ1-4 . 16 . TRBV5-1 CASSPGSVATNEKLFF TGCGCCAGCAGCCCCGGGAGCGTTGCAACTAATGAAAAACTGTTTTTT
TRBJ2-1 . 15 . TRBV6-6 CASSYSIPGNNEQFF TGTGCCAGCAGTTACTCGATTCCGGGGAACAATGAGCAGTTCTTC
TRBJ2-1 . 15 . TRBV3-1/TRBV3-2 CASSQVRTTYNEQFF TGTGCCAGCAGCCAAGTTCGTACTACCTACAATGAGCAGTTCTTC
TRBJ2-7 . 15 TRBD1 TRBV5-8 CASSWGQGRTYEQYF TGTGCCAGCAGCTGGGGACAGGGAAGAACCTACGAGCAGTACTTC
TRBJ2-7 . 15 TRBD1 TRBV27 CASSTQRTGHYEQYF TGTGCCAGCAGTACTCAACGGACAGGTCACTACGAGCAGTACTTC
TRBJ1-1 few 16 TRBD1 TRBV7-2 CASSLGTGRMNTEAFF TGTGCCAGCAGCTTAGGGACAGGGCGTATGAACACTGAAGCTTTCTTT
TRBJ2-1 . 15 TRBD1 TRBV10-2 CASSQDRGPVDEQFF TGCGCCAGCAGTCAGGACAGGGGGCCGGTTGATGAGCAGTTCTTC
TRBJ1-4 . 14 . TRBV5-6 CASSLRGKGEKLFF TGTGCCAGCAGCTTGAGAGGTAAAGGTGAAAAACTGTTTTTT
TRBJ2-7 . 17 TRBD2 TRBV7-6 CASSFGLAGAPSYEQYF TGTGCCAGCAGCTTCGGACTAGCGGGGGCTCCCTCCTACGAGCAGTACTTC
TRBJ1-1 . 15 TRBD1 TRBV6-5 CASSPPGDRNTEAFF TGTGCCAGCAGTCCCCCGGGGGACAGGAACACTGAAGCTTTCTTT
TRBJ2-6 . 13 TRBD1 TRBV2 CAEGASGANVLTF TGTGCCGAGGGGGCCTCTGGGGCCAACGTCCTGACTTTC
TRBJ2-2 . 16 TRBD1 TRBV11-2 CASSEYRGQTTGELFF TGTGCCAGCAGCGAGTACAGGGGGCAGACCACCGGGGAGCTGTTTTTT
TRBJ2-2 . 17 . TRBV5-4 CASSHVASGPVTGELFF TGTGCCAGCAGCCATGTGGCGAGTGGGCCCGTCACCGGGGAGCTGTTTTTT
TRBJ2-7 . 16 . TRBV5-1 CASAETAYTPSYEQYF TGCGCCAGCGCGGAGACAGCCTATACCCCCTCCTACGAGCAGTACTTC
TRBJ2-7 . 14 TRBD1 TRBV5-1 CASSWGQGSYEQYF TGCGCCAGCAGCTGGGGACAGGGGTCCTACGAGCAGTACTTC
TRBJ2-1 . 16 TRBD2 TRBV24-1 CATSDPGLAGGFEQFF TGTGCCACCAGTGACCCGGGACTAGCGGGAGGGTTTGAGCAGTTCTTC
TRBJ1-1 . 17 . TRBV2 CASKGAGAGTAPTEAFF TGTGCCAGCAAAGGGGCGGGGGCAGGGACGGCCCCCACTGAAGCTTTCTTT
TRBJ2-1 few 12 . TRBV19 CASSDDSNEQFF TGTGCCAGTAGTGATGACAGCAATGAGCAGTTCTTC
TRBJ1-5 few 14 TRBD1 TRBV9 CASSHGQGGQPQHF TGTGCCAGCAGCCATGGACAGGGCGGACAGCCCCAGCATTTT
TRBJ2-1 . 13 TRBD1 TRBV7-3 CASSPKGDRARFF TGTGCCAGCAGCCCGAAAGGGGACAGGGCTCGGTTCTTC
TRBJ1-6 . 16 . TRBV7-3 CASSLIAQGGNSPLHF TGTGCCAGCAGCTTAATCGCGCAGGGTGGCAATTCACCCCTCCACTTT
TRBJ1-1 . 13 TRBD1 TRBV10-3 CAIDRGWDTEAFF TGTGCCATCGACAGGGGGTGGGACACTGAAGCTTTCTTT
TRBJ1-6 few 15 . TRBV2 CASLPEGGIGSPLHF TGTGCCAGCCTCCCCGAGGGAGGTATTGGTTCACCCCTCCACTTT
TRBJ2-1 once 15 TRBD2 TRBV6-5 CASSYSGGRVGEQFF TGTGCCAGCAGTTACTCTGGCGGGAGGGTTGGTGAGCAGTTCTTC
TRBJ2-5 . 15 TRBD2 TRBV14 CASSHLAGPQETQYF TGTGCCAGCAGCCACCTAGCGGGACCTCAAGAGACCCAGTACTTC
TRBJ2-5 . 12 . TRBV5-1 CATRAEERTQYF TGCGCCACCCGAGCGGAGGAACGGACCCAGTACTTC
TRBJ2-3 . 16 . TRBV27 CASSLSGGARTDTQYF TGTGCCAGCAGTTTATCTGGAGGGGCTCGCACAGATACGCAGTATTTT
TRBJ2-7 . 12 TRBD1 TRBV3-1/TRBV3-2 CASSRDRAKQYF TGTGCCAGCAGCCGCGACAGGGCAAAGCAGTACTTC
TRBJ2-1 . 18 TRBD2 TRBV7-2 CASSGQPGLAGVGNEQFF TGTGCCAGCAGCGGTCAGCCGGGACTAGCGGGAGTCGGCAATGAGCAGTTCTTC
TRBJ2-7 . 15 . TRBV6-5 CASSYGQGGGLEQYF TGTGCCAGCAGTTACGGACAGGGAGGGGGCTTGGAGCAGTACTTC
TRBJ1-2 . 14 . TRBV5-4 CASSLGGSWGGYTF TGTGCCAGCAGCCTAGGAGGGAGTTGGGGTGGCTACACCTTC
TRBJ1-3 . 16 . TRBV18 CASSPYQQGPGNTIYF TGTGCCAGCTCACCTTATCAACAGGGACCTGGAAACACCATATATTTT
TRBJ2-1 . 15 TRBD2 TRBV4-1 CASSRRLAGENEQFF TGCGCCAGCAGCCGCAGATTAGCGGGAGAAAATGAGCAGTTCTTC